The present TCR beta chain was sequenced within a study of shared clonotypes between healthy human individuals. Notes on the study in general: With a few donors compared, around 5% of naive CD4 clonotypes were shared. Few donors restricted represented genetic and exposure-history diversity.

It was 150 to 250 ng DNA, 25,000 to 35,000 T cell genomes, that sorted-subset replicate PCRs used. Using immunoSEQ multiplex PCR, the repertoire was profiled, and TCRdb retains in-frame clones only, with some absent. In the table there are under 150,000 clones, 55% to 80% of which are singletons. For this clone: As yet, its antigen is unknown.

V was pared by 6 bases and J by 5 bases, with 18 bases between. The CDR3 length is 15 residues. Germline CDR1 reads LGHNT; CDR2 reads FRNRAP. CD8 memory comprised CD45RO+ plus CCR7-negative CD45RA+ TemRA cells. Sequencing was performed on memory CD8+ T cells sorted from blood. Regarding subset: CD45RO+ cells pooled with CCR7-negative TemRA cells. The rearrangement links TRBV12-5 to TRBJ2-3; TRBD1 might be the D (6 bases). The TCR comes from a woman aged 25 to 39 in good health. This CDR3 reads CASGLPGDDIDTQYF. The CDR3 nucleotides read TGTGCTAGTGGCTTACCAGGGGATGATATAGATACGCAGTATTTT.